Here is one T cell receptor (beta chain) with its context. Its antigen is still unknown. Clones were read by immunoSEQ multiplex PCR, and TCRdb kept only the in-frame ones, dropping some. Of 2 million to 2.5 million clones in the sample, approximately 96% were seen once. The data were taken from a study of shared clonotypes between healthy human individuals. Study findings and constraints: Measured sharing among donors was expected to vary with sequencing depth.

The material sequenced was naive CD4+ T cells sorted from blood. The subset was: CD45RA+ positively selected. This sequence originates from a young man in good health.

The CDR3 loop is CASSLEEGGYGELFF. In DNA form, the CDR3 reads TGTGCCAGCAGCTTAGAGGAGGGAGGGTATGGGGAGCTGTTTTTT. The gene calls are TRBV7-2 and TRBJ2-2; 7 nucleotides match TRBD2. This CDR3 has 15 residues. V lost 1 base and J lost 8; bases outside the gene matches: 7. Looked up from germline, CDR1 is SGHTA and CDR2 is FQGNSA.